This paragraph reports one TCR beta chain. Its antigen is undetermined. The study isolated at least 6.5 million PBMCs from each sample. Next came a second PCR, run for about 7 to 11 cycles, which used a sample-barcoded 5' primer along with a J-beta primer mix. TCRdb itself ran the 5' RACE reads through MiXCR, one entry per CDR3 protein. The table lists over 700,000 distinct CDR3 sequences, 25% of them singletons. The data are from a study of blood T cells in healthy people across ages. Study outcomes and limitations: Diversity of TCR beta per million T cells declined in a roughly linear way with age. Diversity figures based on one million T cells were deemed too low.

The CDR3 totals 14 residues. Trimming left V 5 bases short and J 3 bases short, with 10 bases between. In germline, CDR1 is SGHTA, CDR2 FQGNSA. These data were also reused for a study on T cells of mothers and their children. That report notes: Each child gave approximately 3.2 million TCR beta CDR3 reads (each mother, over 9 million).

The sequence came from a boy between 10 and 17 years old in good health. The J gene is TRBJ2-2, the V gene TRBV7-2, with no clear D. Sequencing was carried out using blood. The DNA for the CDR3 is TGTGCCAGCAGCCCTTGGGCTGACACCGGGGAGCTGTTTTTT. Translation gives CASSPWADTGELFF. Combining the CDR3 with reference TRBV7-2 and TRBJ2-2 gives the whole variable domain GAGVSQSPSNKVTEKGKDVELRCDPISGHTALYWYRQSLGQGLEFLIYFQGNSAPDKSGLPSDRFSAERTGGSVSTLTIQRTQQEDSAVYLCASSPWADTGELFFGEGSRLTVL.